A selection of T cell receptor beta chains follows, all from one sample in a study of blood T cell repertoires in COVID-19. Method: immunoSEQ multiplex PCR; TCRdb's copy keeps in-frame clones and lacks some. There are around 120,000 clones in the sample; about 91% occur only once, and nearly 0.9% lies in the top ten. The sequenced sample was peripheral blood. These receptors came from a woman aged 45-65 years with active or convalescent COVID-19. Each CDR3 is given with its conserved first and last residue. A D gene is named only where the DNA matches it firmly. Some rows mark clone size as missing; the rest say once, few, many or name a class of expanded clone.

D | J | V | size | CDR3 | DNA
TRBD2 | TRBJ2-1 | TRBV6-2/TRBV6-3 | once | CASSWAGGPNEQFF | TGTGCCAGCAGTTGGGCGGGAGGACCGAATGAGCAGTTCTTC
. | TRBJ1-2 | TRBV9 | once | CASSPQYGYTF | TGTGCCAGCAGCCCCCAGTATGGCTACACCTTC
TRBD1 | TRBJ2-1 | TRBV4-2 | . | CASSQEGQGYNEQFF | TGTGCCAGCAGCCAAGAGGGACAGGGGTACAATGAGCAGTTCTTC
. | TRBJ2-3 | TRBV28 | . | CASSITQADTQYF | TGTGCCAGCAGCATCACTCAGGCAGATACGCAGTATTTT
. | TRBJ2-5 | TRBV4-2 | . | CASSQTSRETQYF | TGTGCCAGCAGCCAAACTAGCAGAGAGACCCAGTACTTC
. | TRBJ2-1 | TRBV29-1 | . | CSVVGGLSSYNEQFF | TGCAGCGTTGTCGGCGGGCTAAGCTCCTACAATGAGCAGTTCTTC
. | TRBJ1-1 | TRBV4-2 | . | CASRREGNTEAFF | TGTGCCAGCAGGAGGGAAGGGAACACTGAAGCTTTCTTT
. | TRBJ2-5 | TRBV28 | . | CASSLRQALAQETQYF | TGTGCCAGCAGTTTAAGACAGGCGCTAGCCCAAGAGACCCAGTACTTC
. | TRBJ2-1 | TRBV7-3 | . | CASSLIGRGQANEQFF | TGTGCCAGCAGCTTAATTGGGCGGGGTCAAGCCAATGAGCAGTTCTTC
TRBD2 | TRBJ2-1 | TRBV7-8 | . | CASSLQSGRVGNEQFF | TGTGCCAGCAGCTTACAGAGCGGGAGGGTAGGCAATGAGCAGTTCTTC
TRBD1 | TRBJ2-3 | TRBV7-2 | . | CASSLNGQEITDTQYF | TGTGCCAGCAGCTTAAATGGACAGGAAATCACAGATACGCAGTATTTT
TRBD1 | TRBJ2-7 | TRBV7-2 | few | CASSAQGDAYEQYF | TGTGCCAGCAGCGCCCAGGGGGACGCCTACGAGCAGTACTTC
. | TRBJ1-5 | TRBV7-2 | . | CASSLGGGVGNQPQHF | TGTGCCAGCAGCTTAGGAGGGGGTGTGGGCAATCAGCCCCAGCATTTT
TRBD2 | TRBJ2-7 | TRBV27 | . | CASSPGTSPYEQYF | TGTGCCAGCAGTCCAGGGACTAGTCCCTACGAGCAGTACTTC
TRBD1 | TRBJ2-3 | TRBV28 | . | CASSWDRGDTDTQYF | TGTGCCAGCAGTTGGGACAGGGGTGACACAGATACGCAGTATTTT
. | TRBJ2-7 | TRBV6-2/TRBV6-3 | . | CASSYFNRAFYEQYF | TGTGCCAGCAGTTACTTTAACAGGGCCTTCTACGAGCAGTACTTC
. | TRBJ2-4 | TRBV7-3 | . | CASSSHEGPRTKNIQYF | TGTGCCAGCAGCTCCCATGAGGGCCCAAGGACCAAAAACATTCAGTACTTC
. | TRBJ1-6 | TRBV4-3 | . | CASSQESTSPGSPLHF | TGCGCCAGCAGCCAAGAATCCACTTCACCGGGATCACCCCTCCACTTT
. | TRBJ2-7 | TRBV30 | . | CGGTLTDSYEQYF | TGTGGCGGAACGTTGACAGACTCCTACGAGCAGTACTTC
. | TRBJ1-6 | TRBV5-4 | . | CASSPGISPLHF | TGTGCCAGCAGCCCCGGGATTTCACCCCTCCACTTT
. | TRBJ2-5 | TRBV28 | . | CASSFYPPQETQYF | TGTGCCAGCAGTTTCTACCCCCCTCAAGAGACCCAGTACTTC
TRBD1 | TRBJ2-2 | TRBV30 | . | CAWTNTGAGELFF | TGTGCCTGGACTAATACAGGGGCCGGGGAGCTGTTTTTT
TRBD1 | TRBJ1-1 | TRBV10-3 | . | CAISKSSGQGFMNTEAFF | TGTGCCATCAGCAAATCCTCGGGACAGGGGTTTATGAACACTGAAGCTTTCTTT
. | TRBJ2-1 | TRBV6-5 | . | CASRPALEYNEQFF | TGTGCCAGCCGACCAGCGCTCGAGTACAATGAGCAGTTCTTC
TRBD2 | TRBJ2-7 | TRBV27 | . | CASSPRSRLAGGSPYEQYF | TGTGCCAGCAGTCCCCGTAGCAGACTAGCGGGAGGATCACCCTACGAGCAGTACTTC
. | TRBJ2-5 | TRBV7-2 | . | CASSSPSRPLETQYF | TGTGCCAGCAGCTCGCCTAGCAGACCTTTAGAGACCCAGTACTTC
TRBD2 | TRBJ2-1 | TRBV29-1 | . | CSAAARYSGLAGLNEQFF | TGCAGCGCGGCAGCGCGGTATAGTGGCCTAGCGGGGCTAAATGAGCAGTTCTTC
TRBD1 | TRBJ2-2 | TRBV19 | once | CASRPGTGLRGSNTGELFF | TGTGCCAGTCGCCCCGGGACAGGGCTAAGGGGATCGAACACCGGGGAGCTGTTTTTT
TRBD1 | TRBJ1-1 | TRBV29-1 | . | CSERQGETEAFF | TGCAGCGAACGACAGGGGGAAACTGAAGCTTTCTTT
. | TRBJ2-2 | TRBV3-1/TRBV3-2 | . | CASSPIEDGELFF | TGTGCCAGCAGCCCGATAGAGGACGGGGAGCTGTTTTTT
. | TRBJ1-2 | TRBV3-1/TRBV3-2 | . | CASSQAETGFYGYTF | TGTGCCAGCAGCCAAGCGGAAACAGGGTTCTATGGCTACACCTTC
. | TRBJ2-3 | TRBV30 | . | CAWSGGGPITQYF | TGTGCCTGGAGTGGTGGAGGGCCGATTACGCAGTATTTT
TRBD2 | TRBJ2-4 | TRBV5-1 | . | CASRSSGSGEGIQYF | TGCGCCAGCAGGAGTAGCGGGAGCGGGGAAGGAATTCAGTACTTC
. | TRBJ2-1 | TRBV11-2 | . | CASSSRGGSNEQFF | TGTGCCAGCAGCTCCCGTGGGGGCTCGAATGAGCAGTTCTTC
TRBD1 | TRBJ1-1 | TRBV19 | . | CASSHRGDTEAFF | TGTGCCAGTAGTCACAGGGGAGACACTGAAGCTTTCTTT
. | TRBJ2-1 | TRBV28 | many | CASSTRLGGSYNEQFF | TGTGCCAGCAGTACCCGCCTTGGCGGGTCATACAATGAGCAGTTCTTC
. | TRBJ2-1 | TRBV19 | . | CASRARGQIYGEQFF | TGTGCCAGTAGGGCACGGGGACAAATTTACGGTGAGCAGTTCTTC
. | TRBJ2-1 | TRBV6-5 | once | CASNLNSGPYNEQFF | TGTGCCAGCAACCTAAATAGCGGCCCCTACAATGAGCAGTTCTTC
. | TRBJ1-1 | TRBV19 | . | CATTPQGGSTEAFF | TGTGCCACAACGCCACAGGGTGGGAGCACTGAAGCTTTCTTT
. | TRBJ1-2 | TRBV5-1 | . | CASSLSPGPVYGYTF | TGCGCCAGCAGCTTGTCACCGGGTCCGGTCTATGGCTACACCTTC
TRBD2 | TRBJ2-7 | TRBV9 | . | CASSVGVGGTYEQYF | TGTGCCAGCAGCGTAGGAGTGGGAGGGACCTACGAGCAGTACTTC
. | TRBJ2-5 | TRBV13 | . | CASSLGGRRGETQYF | TGTGCCAGCAGCTTAGGCGGGAGACGGGGAGAGACCCAGTACTTC
. | TRBJ2-7 | TRBV29-1 | . | CSAAGSAHYYEQYF | TGCAGCGCCGCTGGTAGCGCCCATTACTACGAGCAGTACTTC
TRBD1 | TRBJ2-7 | TRBV30 | . | CAWSRGQGVRHEQYF | TGTGCCTGGAGTCGGGGACAGGGGGTTAGGCACGAGCAGTACTTC
. | TRBJ1-5 | TRBV6-5 | few | CASLRNSNQPQHF | TGTGCCAGCCTGAGGAATAGCAATCAGCCCCAGCATTTT
TRBD1 | TRBJ1-6 | TRBV7-9 | . | CASSANSGTGNSPLHF | TGTGCCAGCAGCGCGAACTCCGGGACAGGGAATTCACCCCTCCACTTT
TRBD2 | TRBJ2-1 | TRBV24-1 | . | CATSDRSSGSSYNEQFF | TGTGCCACCAGTGACCGTTCGAGCGGGAGCTCCTACAATGAGCAGTTCTTC
TRBD1 | TRBJ2-1 | TRBV6-5 | . | CASSGQGSNEQFF | TGTGCCAGCAGCGGACAGGGCAGCAATGAGCAGTTCTTC
TRBD1 | TRBJ2-1 | TRBV19 | once | CASSPDRALTYNEQFF | TGTGCCAGTAGCCCTGACAGGGCCCTCACCTACAATGAGCAGTTCTTC
. | TRBJ2-3 | TRBV18 | few | CASSPRGGAGDTQYF | TGTGCCAGCTCACCCCGAGGGGGGGCCGGAGATACGCAGTATTTT
TRBD1 | TRBJ1-2 | TRBV6-6 | . | CASSYRQGNYGYTF | TGTGCCAGCAGTTACCGACAGGGTAACTATGGCTACACCTTC
TRBD2 | TRBJ2-1 | TRBV2 | . | CASSESSGNPSYNEQFF | TGTGCCAGCAGTGAGAGTAGCGGGAACCCCTCCTACAATGAGCAGTTCTTC
TRBD1 | TRBJ1-2 | TRBV27 | . | CASGTGQANYGYTF | TGTGCCAGCGGGACCGGACAGGCTAACTATGGCTACACCTTC
. | TRBJ2-2 | TRBV28 | . | CASTTAGPAGELFF | TGTGCCAGCACCACCGCGGGCCCCGCCGGGGAGCTGTTTTTT
. | TRBJ2-2 | TRBV2 | . | CASSPRMLGELFF | TGTGCCAGCAGCCCGAGGATGCTCGGGGAGCTGTTTTTT
TRBD1 | TRBJ1-1 | TRBV4-1 | . | CASSPSGGDTEAFF | TGCGCCAGCAGCCCGTCAGGGGGCGACACTGAAGCTTTCTTT
. | TRBJ2-3 | TRBV7-7 | . | CASSLGAAPADTQYF | TGTGCTAGCAGCTTAGGAGCCGCCCCGGCAGATACGCAGTATTTT